This T cell receptor beta chain was obtained from a study of spatial heterogeneity in lung cancer. The wider study: A consistent excess of beta-chain over alpha-chain sequences was detected. Overall study results and limits: It was found that expanded intratumoral alpha and beta TCR counts tracked tumor mutation counts.

There are 15 residues in the CDR3. Germline assignment: CDR1 DFQATT and CDR2 SNEGSKA (reference sequence). After removal of 5 bases from V and 4 bases from J, the junction contained 9 bases not matched to a gene. Time point noted: sample taken at primary tumor resection. The donors comprised roughly 71 untreated early-stage non-small cell lung cancer patients. The authors sequenced whole RNA from tumor, nontumor lung or frozen PBMC without sorting. On this clonotype: What it binds is unknown.

Unique molecular identifiers, one per molecule, were present on every TCR cDNA molecule. TCRdb reprocessed the 5' RACE reads via MiXCR and lists one record per CDR3 protein. This table holds over 14,000 distinct CDR3 sequences, around 7.8% found once. This TCR was sampled from a male donor with early-stage non-small cell lung cancer. Specimen: lung tumor tissue, collected at surgery. The J gene is TRBJ2-1, the V gene TRBV20-1; 9 bases map to TRBD2. The CDR3 DNA reads as TGCAGTGCTGGAAGTAGCGGGAGATCTTACAATGAGCAGTTCTTC. It translates to CSAGSSGRSYNEQFF.